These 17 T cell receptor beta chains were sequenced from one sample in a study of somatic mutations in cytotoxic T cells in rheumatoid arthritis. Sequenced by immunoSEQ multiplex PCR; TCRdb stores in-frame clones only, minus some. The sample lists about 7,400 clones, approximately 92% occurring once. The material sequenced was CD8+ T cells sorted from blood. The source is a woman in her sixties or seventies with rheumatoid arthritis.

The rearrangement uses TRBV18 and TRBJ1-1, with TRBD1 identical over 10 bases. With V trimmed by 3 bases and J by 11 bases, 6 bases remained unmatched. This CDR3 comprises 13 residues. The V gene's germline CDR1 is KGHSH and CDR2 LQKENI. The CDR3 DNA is TGTGCCAGCTCACCTCCGGGACAGGGGTTCGCTTTCTTT. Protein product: CASSPPGQGFAFF.

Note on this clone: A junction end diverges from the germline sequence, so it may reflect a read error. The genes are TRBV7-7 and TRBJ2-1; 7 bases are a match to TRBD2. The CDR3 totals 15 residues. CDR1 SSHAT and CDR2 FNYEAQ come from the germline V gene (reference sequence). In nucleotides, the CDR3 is TGTGCTAGCAGCTTAGGTCCTAGCGGATACAATGAGCAGTTCTTC. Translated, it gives CASSLGPSGYNEQFF.

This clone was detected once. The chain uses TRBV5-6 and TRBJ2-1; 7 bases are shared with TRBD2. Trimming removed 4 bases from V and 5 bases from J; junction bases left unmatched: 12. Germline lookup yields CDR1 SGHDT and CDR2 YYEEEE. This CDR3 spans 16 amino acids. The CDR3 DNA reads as TGTGCCAGCAGCCCGCCTGGGCTAGCGGCCCACAATGAGCAGTTCTTC. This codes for CASSPPGLAAHNEQFF. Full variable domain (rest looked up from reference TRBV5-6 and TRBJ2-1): DAGVTQSPTHLIKTRGQQVTLRCSPKSGHDTVSWYQQALGQGPQFIFQYYEEEERQRGNFPDRFSGHQFPNYSSELNVNALLLGDSALYLCASSPPGLAAHNEQFFGPGTRLTVL.

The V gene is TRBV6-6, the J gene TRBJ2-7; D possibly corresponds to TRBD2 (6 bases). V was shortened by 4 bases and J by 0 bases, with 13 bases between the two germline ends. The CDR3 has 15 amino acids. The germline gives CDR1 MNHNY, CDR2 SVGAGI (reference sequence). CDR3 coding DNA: TGTGCCAGCAGTTCGGTTAGCGGCAGCTCCTACGAGCAGTACTTC. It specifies CASSSVSGSSYEQYF.

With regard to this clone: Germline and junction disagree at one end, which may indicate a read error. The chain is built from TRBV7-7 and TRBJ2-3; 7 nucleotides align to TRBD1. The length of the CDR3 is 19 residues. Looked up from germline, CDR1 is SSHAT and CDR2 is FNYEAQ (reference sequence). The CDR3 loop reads CASSPFKTTGNRDTDTQYF. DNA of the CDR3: TGTGCTAGCAGCCCCTTTAAGACGACAGGGAATAGGGACACAGATACGCAGTATTTT.

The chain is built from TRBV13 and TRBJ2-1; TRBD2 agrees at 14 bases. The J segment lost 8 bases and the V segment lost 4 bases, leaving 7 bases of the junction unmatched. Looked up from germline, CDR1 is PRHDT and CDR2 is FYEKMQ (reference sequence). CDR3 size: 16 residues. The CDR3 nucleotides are TGTGCCAGCAGCTCAGGGACTAGCGGGAGTTGGTATGAGCAGTTCTTC. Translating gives CASSSGTSGSWYEQFF.

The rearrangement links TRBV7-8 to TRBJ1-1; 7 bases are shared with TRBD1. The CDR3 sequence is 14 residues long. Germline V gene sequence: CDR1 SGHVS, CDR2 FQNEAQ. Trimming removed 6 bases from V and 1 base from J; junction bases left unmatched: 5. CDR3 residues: CASRSTGENTEAFF. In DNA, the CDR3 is TGTGCCAGCAGGAGTACAGGGGAGAACACTGAAGCTTTCTTT.

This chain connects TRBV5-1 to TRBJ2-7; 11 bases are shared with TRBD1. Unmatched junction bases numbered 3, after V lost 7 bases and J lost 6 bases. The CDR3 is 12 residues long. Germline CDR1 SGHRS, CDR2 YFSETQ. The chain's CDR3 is CASRGTGGEQYF. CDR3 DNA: TGCGCCAGCCGGGGGACAGGGGGCGAGCAGTACTTC.

The CDR3 region is CASSRLAEYEQYF. The CDR3 region has the DNA TGTGCCAGCAGCCGGCTAGCGGAGTACGAGCAGTACTTC. The chain joins TRBV7-9 to TRBJ2-7, with 7 bases fitting TRBD2. The CDR3 consists of 13 residues. Germline CDR1 is SEHNR and CDR2 is FQNEAQ (reference sequence). Germline trimming cut 5 bases from V and 4 bases from J; bases unmatched to any gene: 5.

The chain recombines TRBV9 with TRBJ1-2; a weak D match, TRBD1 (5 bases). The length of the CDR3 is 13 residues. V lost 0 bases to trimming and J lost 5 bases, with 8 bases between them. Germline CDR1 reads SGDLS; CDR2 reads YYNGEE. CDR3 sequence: CASSVGQLYGYTF. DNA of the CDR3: TGTGCCAGCAGCGTAGGACAGCTTTATGGCTACACCTTC.

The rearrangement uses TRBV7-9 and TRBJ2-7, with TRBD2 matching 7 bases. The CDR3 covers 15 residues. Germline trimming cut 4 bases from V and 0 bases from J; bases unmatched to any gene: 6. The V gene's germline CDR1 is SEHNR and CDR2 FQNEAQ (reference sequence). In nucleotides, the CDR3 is TGTGCCAGCAGCTCTGGGGGGGAATACTCCTACGAGCAGTACTTC. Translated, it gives CASSSGGEYSYEQYF.

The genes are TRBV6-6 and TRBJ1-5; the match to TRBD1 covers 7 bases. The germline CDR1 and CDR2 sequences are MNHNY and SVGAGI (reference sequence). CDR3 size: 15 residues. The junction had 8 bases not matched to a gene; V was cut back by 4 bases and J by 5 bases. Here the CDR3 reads CASSSAGQADQPQHF. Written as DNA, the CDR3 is TGTGCCAGCAGTTCCGCAGGACAGGCTGATCAGCCCCAGCATTTT.

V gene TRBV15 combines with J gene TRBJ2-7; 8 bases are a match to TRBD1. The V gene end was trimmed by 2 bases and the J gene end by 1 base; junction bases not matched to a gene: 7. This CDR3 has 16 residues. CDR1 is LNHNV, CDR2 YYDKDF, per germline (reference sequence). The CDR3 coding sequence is TGTGCCACCAGCAGACCAGGGGGCGCGGGGTCCTACGAGCAGTACTTC. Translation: CATSRPGGAGSYEQYF.

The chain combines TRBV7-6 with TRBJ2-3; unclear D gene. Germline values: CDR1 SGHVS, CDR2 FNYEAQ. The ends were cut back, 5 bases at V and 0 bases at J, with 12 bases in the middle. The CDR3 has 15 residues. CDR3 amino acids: CASSPGFFSTDTQYF. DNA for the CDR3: TGTGCCAGCAGCCCCGGTTTCTTTAGCACAGATACGCAGTATTTT. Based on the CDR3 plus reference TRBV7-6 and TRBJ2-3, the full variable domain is GAGVSQSPRYKVTKRGQDVALRCDPISGHVSLYWYRQALGQGPEFLTYFNYEAQQDKSGLPNDRFSAERPEGSISTLTIQRTEQRDSAMYRCASSPGFFSTDTQYFGPGTRLTVL.

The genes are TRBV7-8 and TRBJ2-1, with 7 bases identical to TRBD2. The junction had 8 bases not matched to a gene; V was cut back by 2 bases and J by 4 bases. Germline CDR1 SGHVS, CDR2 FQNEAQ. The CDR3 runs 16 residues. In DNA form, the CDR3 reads TGTGCCAGCAGCTTACTCGCGGGAGCCACGTACAATGAGCAGTTCTTC. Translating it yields CASSLLAGATYNEQFF.

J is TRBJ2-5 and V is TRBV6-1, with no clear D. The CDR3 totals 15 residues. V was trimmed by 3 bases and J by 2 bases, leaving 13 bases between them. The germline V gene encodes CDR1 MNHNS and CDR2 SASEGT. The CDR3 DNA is TGTGCCAGCAGTGATGTCCTGGCATGGCAAGAGACCCAGTACTTC. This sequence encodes CASSDVLAWQETQYF.

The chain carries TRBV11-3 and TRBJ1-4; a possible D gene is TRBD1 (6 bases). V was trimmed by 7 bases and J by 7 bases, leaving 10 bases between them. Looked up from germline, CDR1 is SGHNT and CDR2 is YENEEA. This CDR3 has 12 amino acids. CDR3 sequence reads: CASTGEGEKLFF. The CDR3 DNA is TGTGCCAGCACAGGGGAAGGTGAAAAACTGTTTTTT.